This T cell receptor (beta chain) was sequenced in a study of long-term antiretroviral therapy in people with HIV. With survey level as its setting, the immunoSEQ assay was v3.0. TCRdb's copy holds only in-frame clones and misses some; the assay was immunoSEQ multiplex PCR. There are approximately 14,000 clones in the sample; roughly 80% occur only once, and 15% to 20% lies in the top ten. Study-level results: All blood samples came from the years 2004 to 2017, possibly under older ART regimens. At every time point, clones expanded before ART dominated the repertoire. The study found narrower CDR3 length ranges in HIV repertoires than in controls.

The V end was cut by 7 bases, the J end by 6 bases, with 7 bases between. Looked up from germline, CDR1 is LNHDA and CDR2 is SQIVND (reference sequence). The CDR3 has 11 residues. In this sample, this clone turned up a few times. Its cognate antigen is unknown. The sequence was collected from a man in his forties with HIV. The material was unsorted PBMCs, obtained just before starting antiretroviral therapy. The chain carries TRBV19 and TRBJ2-1; the D gene could be TRBD1 or TRBD2 (5 bases each). The CDR3 DNA is TGTGCCAGTACAGGGAGCAATGAGCAGTTCTTC. Translating gives CASTGSNEQFF.